This T cell receptor beta chain was identified during a study of T cells in localized non-small cell lung cancer (TCRdb year 2020). In terms of the full investigation: The study examined T cell repertoires in under 300 patients with early-stage NSCLC and compared tumors with uninvolved tumor-adjacent lungs. The cohort was made up of about 240 treatment-naive NSCLC patients whose localized lung tumors had been resected. A mean age of approximately 70 years was recorded for the NSCLC patients, of whom roughly 130 were male and about a hundred were female.

Note on this clone: What this receptor recognizes is not known. Per-base quality was not reported, and no clone a single base away is much larger than it.

The immunoSEQ Assay was used to sequence TCR beta CDR3 regions from DNA. The study's own analysis went as follows. T cell density was computed as TCR beta template counts normalized to usable DNA estimated by amplifying housekeeping genes. Using the preseqR package, richness was estimated by extrapolating to 120,000 templates for tissue samples and 400,000 templates for PBMC samples. Clonality was defined by subtracting Pielou's evenness from one. Tissue-enriched TCRs were identified by differential abundance testing using productive amino-acid clonotypes, minimum total count 5 and alpha 0.1. Repertoire overlap between compartments was quantified with the Jaccard Index and Morisita Overlap Index. GLIPH grouped TCR beta CDR3s together with public tetramer-defined viral CDR3s, and a viral motif had to include at least three viral sequences and also show V-gene enrichment. This is the immuneACCESS table as TCRdb keeps it, with only in-frame sequences that have V and J called. A part of the clones is gone; compared with another copy, unresolved V genes explain less than half, and the rest is unexplained. V and J calls and clone size are as listed in that table; D and trimming were resolved from the DNA. In all, the sample holds some 31,000 clones, and roughly 86% of those were seen once. Together, the top ten hold roughly 4% of the sample.

The investigation overall reported the following: A median of 57 of the top 100 tumor clones were detected in paired uninvolved adjacent lung, and some 30 of these tumor clones were also found among the top 100 clones of the paired uninvolved adjacent lung. Because multi-region tumor sequencing was not done, intratumor heterogeneity could not be ruled out. Since the design was exploratory, TCR variables were selected using unadjusted p-values with no false-discovery rate correction. Uninvolved tumor-adjacent lung showed the highest T cell clonality, higher than tumor, which suggests more focused antigenic responses in the adjacent lung. Longer overall survival was associated with higher blood T cell density, whereas shorter survival was associated with higher adjacent-lung clonality.

At diagnosis, tumor, uninvolved tumor-adjacent lung and peripheral blood were collected and then preserved as a mix of FFPE and fresh-frozen material. Blood samples were analyzed as peripheral blood mononuclear cells for TCR repertoire profiling. Deletion took 1 base off V and 0 bases off J, with a span of 4 bases between the germline ends. The CDR3 contains 15 residues, cysteine and phenylalanine counted. Only the CDR3 region is kept as DNA, spanning 45 bases read in frame from base 1. The germline V gene encodes CDR1 SGHTA and CDR2 FQGNSA. Sequencing used peripheral blood, obtained before any cancer treatment. This receptor chain uses TRBV7-2 and TRBJ2-6, with no D gene named confidently. This clonotype originated in a woman between 40 and 69 years old with stage I lung adenocarcinoma. The nucleotide sequence is given as TGTGCCAGCAGCTTAGGGTACTCTGGGGCCAACGTCCTGACTTTC. It encodes CASSLGYSGANVLTF.